The 17 T cell receptor beta chains below were found in one sample sequenced in a study of T cells in Graves' hyperthyroidism and ophthalmopathy. The source material, RNA transcripts, was used to amplify TCR beta CDR3 regions. The HTBI primer set drove a first-round RT-PCR of the TCR CDR3. TCRdb analysed the multiplex PCR reads with MiXCR anew, one entry per CDR3 protein. The sample holds a few hundred thousand distinct CDR3 sequences; 16% are singletons and the top ten take around 3.5%. The specimen sequenced was blood. The origin of the receptors is a middle-aged woman with Graves' ophthalmopathy.

V is TRBV7-2 and J is TRBJ1-6; D possibly corresponds to TRBD1 (5 bases). Deletions cut 6 bases from V and 10 bases from J, with 19 bases between. CDR3 length: 15 residues. Germline V gene sequence: CDR1 SGHTA, CDR2 FQGNSA. The CDR3 loop reads CASSTGGVINSPLHF. In DNA form, the CDR3 reads TGTGCCAGCAGTACGGGAGGGGTAATTAACTCACCCCTCCACTTT.

The table lists this clonotype with many counts. This chain links TRBV2 with TRBJ2-1, with D perhaps matching TRBD1 (6 bases). With 2 bases removed from V and 5 bases from J, the gap between germline ends came to 13 bases. This CDR3 comprises 15 residues. Germline CDR1 is SNHLY and CDR2 is FYNNEI. DNA for the CDR3: TGTGCCAGCAGTGAAAGGGCAGGGGACAACAATGAGCAGTTCTTC. It yields the protein CASSERAGDNNEQFF.

This clonotype has a count of ten or more. The V call is TRBV20-1, the J call TRBJ2-5; 10 bases map to TRBD1. The CDR3 sequence is 13 residues long. CDR1 and CDR2 (germline): DFQATT, SNEGSKA (reference sequence). J lost 4 bases, V lost 3 bases, and 2 bases had no gene match. CDR3 in DNA: TGCAGTGCTAGCGGGACAGGGGTAGAGACCCAGTACTTC. Amino acid sequence: CSASGTGVETQYF.

The chain is built from TRBV29-1 and TRBJ2-7; TRBD2 matches at 11 bases. The ends lost 3 bases at V and 3 bases at J; junction bases unmatched: 10. This CDR3 has 16 amino acids. Germline CDR1 SQVTM, CDR2 ANQGSEA. The CDR3 DNA sequence: TGCAGCGTTGACAATACCTGGGGACTAGCGGACTACGAGCAGTACTTC. Translated: CSVDNTWGLADYEQYF.

This clonotype was counted only a few times. The chain couples TRBV28 to TRBJ1-5; TRBD1 might be the D (5 bases). CDR1 is MDHEN, CDR2 SYDVKM, per germline. V was pared by 8 bases and J by 2 bases, with 13 bases between. The CDR3 has 14 amino acids. CDR3 sequence (DNA): TGTGCCAGCGGGTGGGGAGGGGGCAATCAGCCCCAGCATTTT. Translating it yields CASGWGGGNQPQHF.

The V and J genes are TRBV6-4 and TRBJ2-1; maybe TRBD2 (6 bases). Germline V gene sequence: CDR1 MRHNA, CDR2 SNTAGT. V lost 0 bases and J lost 5, with 11 bases in between. The CDR3 covers 15 residues. The CDR3 nucleotides are TGTGCCAGCAGTGACTCGGTGGAGGGAGACAATGAGCAGTTCTTC. Protein product: CASSDSVEGDNEQFF.

This clonotype was counted between two and nine times. This chain connects TRBV12-3 or TRBV12-4 to TRBJ1-1; D remains ambiguous. Deletions cut 4 bases from V and 10 bases from J, with 13 bases between. The CDR3 is made up of 12 amino acids. The CDR3 here is CASSSPPLVAFF. The CDR3 nucleotides are TGTGCCAGCAGTTCCCCCCCGTTGGTAGCTTTCTTT.

This clonotype was recorded at least ten times. J is TRBJ1-5 and V is TRBV4-2; no clear D gene. Looked up from germline, CDR1 is LGHNA and CDR2 is YNFKEQ. The CDR3 covers 13 residues. Trimming pared 0 bases from V and 7 bases from J, leaving 7 bases between. The CDR3 spells CASSQDVAQPQHF. As DNA, the CDR3 is TGTGCCAGCAGCCAAGATGTGGCCCAGCCCCAGCATTTT.

This clonotype was detected ten times or more. The chain recombines TRBV2 with TRBJ1-1; D is unclear. The CDR3 spans 15 residues. V lost 3 bases and J lost 5, with 16 bases in between. Germline loops: CDR1 SNHLY, CDR2 FYNNEI. The CDR3 protein is CASSDFFSEQTEAFF. In DNA, the CDR3 is TGTGCCAGCAGTGACTTTTTCTCCGAACAAACTGAAGCTTTCTTT.

The CDR3 DNA sequence: TGTGCCAGCAGTTCCACAGGGGTGAATACGCAGTATTTT. It encodes CASSSTGVNTQYF. The chain has TRBV12-3 or TRBV12-4 and TRBJ2-3; 7 nucleotides match TRBD1. This CDR3 contains 13 residues. V shed 4 bases and J 7 bases; nucleotides not matched to a gene: 5.

This clonotype was found many times. This sequence joins TRBV2 and TRBJ2-1; TRBD2 aligns across 10 bases. CDR3 size: 16 residues. The germline gives CDR1 SNHLY, CDR2 FYNNEI. The V segment lost 5 bases and the J segment 7 bases; nucleotides outside the gene matches: 11. CDR3 nucleotide sequence: TGTGCCAGCAGTCCCCCCCTAGCGGGAGTTCGTAATGAGCAGTTCTTC. Protein sequence: CASSPPLAGVRNEQFF.

This clonotype was observed at least ten times. The chain has TRBV2 and TRBJ2-7; the D is unclear. Trimming left V 5 bases short and J 1 base short, with 9 bases between. The germline V gene has CDR1 SNHLY and CDR2 FYNNEI. This CDR3 spans 13 amino acids. The CDR3, as DNA: TGTGCCAGCAGTTCGGACGGGTCCTACGAGCAGTACTTC. Protein product: CASSSDGSYEQYF.

This clonotype has just a few counts. V gene TRBV6-1 combines with J gene TRBJ2-1; D is perhaps TRBD2 (5 bases). CDR1 and CDR2 (germline): MNHNS, SASEGT. V dropped 8 bases and J dropped 4 bases, with 15 bases sitting between them. The CDR3 consists of 14 residues. CDR3 region: CASRRGEEYNEQFF. The CDR3 DNA follows: TGTGCCAGCCGACGGGGTGAAGAATACAATGAGCAGTTCTTC.

This clonotype was seen many times. V usage is TRBV12-3 or TRBV12-4 and J usage is TRBJ2-1; D may be TRBD1 or TRBD2 (5 bases each). CDR3 length equals 13 residues. Trimming pared 6 bases from V and 9 bases from J, leaving 15 bases between. The CDR3 here is CASRTAGAAEQFF. The CDR3 DNA sequence: TGTGCCAGCAGAACTGCCGGGGCGGCTGAGCAGTTCTTC.

This clonotype occurred many times. This chain links TRBV12-3 or TRBV12-4 with TRBJ1-1; TRBD1 matches at 9 bases. V was pared by 5 bases and J by 5 bases, with 9 bases of the junction left unmatched. The CDR3 sequence is 15 residues long. The CDR3 loop reads CASSRGTGRLTEAFF. The CDR3 region has the DNA TGTGCCAGCAGTCGCGGGACAGGGAGGTTAACTGAAGCTTTCTTT.

V usage is TRBV18 and J usage is TRBJ2-1, with a weak D call TRBD1 (6 bases). Germline V CDR1 and CDR2: KGHSH, LQKENI. Trimming took off 4 bases at V and 0 bases at J, with 16 bases between the two ends. CDR3 length: 17 residues. The CDR3 DNA is TGTGCCAGCTCACGGACCCTGGAGACAGGCTCCTACAATGAGCAGTTCTTC. The encoded protein is CASSRTLETGSYNEQFF.

This clonotype was observed many times. CDR3 in amino acids: CASSLGVGPGLSYEQYF. The CDR3 DNA sequence: TGTGCCAGCAGCTTAGGGGTGGGGCCAGGCCTTTCCTACGAGCAGTACTTC. The chain is built from TRBV7-2 and TRBJ2-7; TRBD1 might be the D (5 bases). This CDR3 is 17 amino acids long. The germline V and J ends were trimmed by 1 base and 1 base, with 17 bases remaining between them. Germline CDR1 reads SGHTA; CDR2 reads FQGNSA.